This T cell receptor beta chain emerged from a study of CD8+CD57+ T cells in acquired aplastic anemia. V gave up 0 bases and J gave up 0 bases, with 6 bases separating them. The CDR3 runs to 15 residues. Germline lookup yields CDR1 GTSNPN and CDR2 SVGIG (reference sequence). Genomic DNA, the template, was used for profiling of the TCR beta VDJ and CDR3. TCRdb processed the reads anew with MiXCR; each CDR3 protein has one entry. The data contain some 190,000 distinct CDR3 sequences, around half of them singletons. This clonotype was seen only a few times. The sequenced sample was sorted CD4+, CD8+, or CD8+CD57+ T cells (not recorded which) from PBMCs. This receptor was identified in a human donor in good health. The V call is TRBV30, the J call TRBJ2-6; no clear D gene. CDR3 residues: CAWSVSTSGANVLTF. In nucleotides, the CDR3 is TGTGCCTGGAGTGTAAGTACCTCTGGGGCCAACGTCCTGACTTTC.